Below, 8 T cell receptor beta chains from the same sample are listed, as sequenced in a study of T cells in localized non-small cell lung cancer. TCRdb keeps only in-frame clones here, not all; method: immunoSEQ multiplex PCR. The sample shows about 74,000 clones, around 84% of them seen only once. The sample was peripheral blood, taken before any cancer treatment. These receptors all come from a female donor older than 55 with stage I lung adenocarcinoma.

The chain links TRBV29-1 to TRBJ2-7; 8 nucleotides match TRBD2. Germline V lookup: CDR1 SQVTM, CDR2 ANQGSEA. The trim removed 1 base at V and 2 bases at J, leaving 10 bases unmatched. The CDR3 length is 16 residues. The DNA of the CDR3 is TGCAGCGTTGAAGTGGGGACTAGTAAAGCTCCCTACGAGCAGTACTTC. It translates to CSVEVGTSKAPYEQYF.

The chain has TRBV7-6 and TRBJ2-1; 7 nucleotides agree with TRBD2. Trimming removed 2 bases from V and 8 bases from J; junction bases left unmatched: 3. The CDR3 is 13 amino acids. Germline V lookup: CDR1 SGHVS, CDR2 FNYEAQ. In DNA form, the CDR3 reads TGTGCCAGCAGCTTACGGCTAGCGGATGAGCAGTTCTTC. This sequence encodes CASSLRLADEQFF.

The V gene is TRBV28, the J gene TRBJ2-7, with D tentatively TRBD1 (6 bases). Germline CDR1 MDHEN, CDR2 SYDVKM. The CDR3 covers 14 residues. Trimming stripped 3 bases from V and 6 bases from J, with 15 bases between. CDR3 amino acids: CASSLNLRGGEQYF. CDR3 in DNA: TGTGCCAGCAGTTTGAATCTCAGGGGCGGCGAGCAGTACTTC. The whole variable domain, remainder taken from reference TRBV28 and TRBJ2-7, is DVKVTQSSRYLVKRTGEKVFLECVQDMDHENMFWYRQDPGLGLRLIYFSYDVKMKEKGDIPEGYSVSREKKERFSLILESASTNQTSMYLCASSLNLRGGEQYFGPGTRLTVT.

The CDR3, as DNA: TGTGCCAGCAGCTCTAGCCAAGTCCCATCGCTTCATGAGCAGTTCTTC. Protein sequence: CASSSSQVPSLHEQFF. The gene calls are TRBV13 and TRBJ2-1, with D possibly being TRBD2 (5 bases). From germline, CDR1 is PRHDT and CDR2 FYEKMQ (reference sequence). V lost 4 bases, J lost 8 bases, and 21 bases lay in between. CDR3 length: 16 residues.

This chain joins TRBV5-1 and TRBJ1-2; the match to TRBD1 covers 9 bases. The CDR3 contains 16 residues. Trimming removed 0 bases from V and 8 bases from J; junction bases left unmatched: 11. Looked up from germline, CDR1 is SGHRS and CDR2 is YFSETQ. In DNA, the CDR3 is TGCGCCAGCAGCTTGGACAGGGGGCGCGGGTCGGGAGGCTACACCTTC. Translated: CASSLDRGRGSGGYTF.

This chain links TRBV14 with TRBJ2-1; 7 bases line up with TRBD2. CDR1 SGHDN and CDR2 FVKESK come from the germline V gene. J was trimmed by 8 bases and V by 3 bases; bases with no gene match: 7. The CDR3 spans 14 residues. This CDR3 reads CASSQVGGWDEQFF. DNA for the CDR3: TGTGCCAGCAGCCAGGTGGGAGGGTGGGATGAGCAGTTCTTC.

DNA of the CDR3: TGTGCCAGCAGTTCCGGACTAGCAGATATGGGGACCCAGTACTTC. Translating it yields CASSSGLADMGTQYF. The V gene is TRBV7-2, the J gene TRBJ2-5; 8 nucleotides align to TRBD2. This CDR3 region has 15 residues. Germline V gives CDR1 SGHTA, CDR2 FQGNSA. V lost 6 bases to trimming and J lost 7 bases; unmatched junction nucleotides: 13.

This chain uses TRBV6-1 with TRBJ1-1; D call uncertain. The V end lost 6 bases, the J end lost 3 bases, and 11 bases lay between the germline ends. The CDR3 runs to 13 residues. Germline CDR1 MNHNS, CDR2 SASEGT. In DNA form, the CDR3 reads TGTGCCAGCAGCGCCCGTAGGGACACTGAAGCTTTCTTT. Translation gives CASSARRDTEAFF.